The 5 T cell receptor beta chains given below trace back to one sample, sequenced in a study of blood T cell repertoires in COVID-19. Here immunoSEQ multiplex PCR was the method, and the copy in TCRdb shows in-frame clones only, minus some. The sample holds about 190,000 clones, about 88% seen once. Sequenced input: peripheral blood. The receptors originated from a woman older than 75 with acute or convalescent COVID-19.

The J gene is TRBJ1-3, the V gene TRBV19; 9 bases are shared with TRBD1. There are 14 residues in the CDR3. Germline assignment: CDR1 LNHDA and CDR2 SQIVND (reference sequence). The V gene end was trimmed by 7 bases and the J gene end by 3 bases; junction bases not matched to a gene: 4. CDR3 bases: TGTGCCAGTATACGGACAGGGGTTGGAAACACCATATATTTT. As protein: CASIRTGVGNTIYF.

J is TRBJ2-1 and V is TRBV5-1; no clear D gene. The CDR3 totals 15 residues. CDR1 is SGHRS, CDR2 YFSETQ, per germline. Trimming stripped 4 bases from V and 1 base from J, with 12 bases between. CDR3 amino acids: CASSVLPSSYNEQFF. The CDR3, as DNA: TGCGCCAGCAGCGTCCTCCCCTCTTCCTACAATGAGCAGTTCTTC.

In its sample, this clone was seen once. The rearrangement joins TRBV19 to TRBJ2-1; the match to TRBD2 covers 8 bases. Trimming at V came to 5 bases and at J to 0 bases, leaving 12 bases not matched to a gene. Germline CDR1 LNHDA, CDR2 SQIVND (reference sequence). The CDR3 has 18 amino acids. Here the CDR3 reads CASSPLEPGLVSYNEQFF. The DNA for the CDR3 is TGTGCCAGTAGTCCGTTGGAGCCGGGACTAGTCTCCTACAATGAGCAGTTCTTC.

The chain combines TRBV28 with TRBJ1-2; D is unclear. CDR1 and CDR2 from the germline V gene are MDHEN and SYDVKM. CDR3 length equals 14 residues. Trimming stripped 5 bases from V and 3 bases from J, with 13 bases between. The CDR3 spells CASSPPGRHYGYTF. The CDR3 DNA follows: TGTGCCAGCAGTCCTCCTGGGAGGCACTATGGCTACACCTTC.

Details on this clone: Within the sample, other DNA sequences also encode this same CDR3. The chain is built from TRBV18 and TRBJ2-5; 7 nucleotides match TRBD1. The J segment lost 2 bases and the V segment lost 3 bases, leaving 0 bases of the junction unmatched. This CDR3 is 13 amino acids long. Germline CDR1 KGHSH, CDR2 LQKENI. CDR3 residues: CASSPDRQETQYF. The CDR3, as DNA: TGTGCCAGCTCACCGGACAGGCAAGAGACCCAGTACTTC.